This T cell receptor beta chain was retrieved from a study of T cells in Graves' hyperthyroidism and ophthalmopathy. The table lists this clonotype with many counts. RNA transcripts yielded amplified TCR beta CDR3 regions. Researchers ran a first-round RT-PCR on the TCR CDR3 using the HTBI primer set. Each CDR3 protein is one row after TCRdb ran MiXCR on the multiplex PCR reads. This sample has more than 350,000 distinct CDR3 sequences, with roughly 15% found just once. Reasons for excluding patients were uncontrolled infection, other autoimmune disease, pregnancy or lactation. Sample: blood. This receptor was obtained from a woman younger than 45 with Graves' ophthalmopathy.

The CDR3 is CSASRLLTGPYEQYF. In DNA, the CDR3 is TGCAGTGCTAGCCGCCTGTTGACAGGGCCCTACGAGCAGTACTTC. This chain uses TRBV20-1 with TRBJ2-7, with 7 bases that match TRBD1. V lost 3 bases, J lost 2 bases, and 10 bases stayed unmatched. This CDR3 region has 15 residues. Germline assignment: CDR1 DFQATT and CDR2 SNEGSKA (reference sequence).